The 30 T cell receptor beta chains below all came from one sample that was sequenced in a study of spatial heterogeneity in lung cancer (dated by TCRdb to between 2018 and 2021). Library generation was performed with 5' RACE. Sequenced on a NextSeq 500. The raw public data were reprocessed by TCRdb itself: fastp quality trimming at Q25, MiXCR clonotype calling, in-frame beta chains only. For every CDR3 protein sequence, its rows merge into one entry that carries the most common genes and DNA. Here the sample has some 120,000 distinct CDR3 sequences; 12% occur a single time. The ten largest account for roughly 15% of the sample. Explained via the paper, the time point label denotes: blood at routine non-recurrence follow-up after resection. For TCR sequencing, whole RNA was extracted from tumor and nontumor lung tissue, or from cryopreserved PBMC samples, and no cell sorting was done. The sample was PBMCs, taken at follow-up. The receptor source for this set is a male donor with early-stage non-small cell lung cancer.

This clonotype was found a few times. This rearrangement joins TRBV5-5 to TRBJ2-7; either TRBD1 or TRBD2 may fit D (5 bases each). The germline V and J ends were trimmed by 1 base and 12 bases, with 11 bases remaining between them. Germline values: CDR1 SGHKS, CDR2 YYEKEE (reference sequence). The CDR3 consists of 11 residues. The CDR3 region has the DNA TGTGCCAGCAGCTTGAACGAGGGGTGGTACTTC. It translates to CASSLNEGWYF.

This clonotype turned up a few times. The chain combines TRBV4-3 with TRBJ1-2, with D tentatively TRBD1 (5 bases). The CDR3 sequence is 17 residues long. V was shortened by 0 bases and J by 3 bases, with 17 bases between the two germline ends. Germline values: CDR1 LGHNA, CDR2 YSLEER. The CDR3 coding sequence is TGCGCCAGCAGCCAAGACGTCAGGGTTTGGAAGGACTATGGCTACACCTTC. Its protein product is CASSQDVRVWKDYGYTF.

This clonotype was seen at least ten times. The rearrangement joins TRBV28 to TRBJ2-7, with D perhaps assigned TRBD1 or TRBD2 (5 bases each). This CDR3 has 15 residues. Deletions cut 4 bases from V and 3 bases from J, with 16 bases between. Germline V gene lookup returns CDR1 MDHEN and CDR2 SYDVKM. The CDR3 protein is CASSSSGSSIYEQYF. CDR3 DNA: TGTGCCAGCAGTTCTTCAGGGAGTTCTATCTACGAGCAGTACTTC.

The table lists this clonotype with a few counts. The V call is TRBV2, the J call TRBJ1-3, with 8 bases aligning to TRBD1. Germline V gives CDR1 SNHLY, CDR2 FYNNEI. This CDR3 is 15 amino acids long. V was pared by 6 bases and J by 1 base, with 5 bases of the junction left unmatched. The CDR3 loop reads CASRRQGRSGNTIYF. CDR3 DNA sequence: TGTGCCAGCAGACGACAGGGGAGATCTGGAAACACCATATATTTT.

This clonotype was counted only a few times. The chain couples TRBV27 to TRBJ1-1, with 7 bases aligning to TRBD1. The CDR3 totals 18 residues. Germline V gene sequence: CDR1 MNHEY, CDR2 SMNVEV (reference sequence). V dropped 7 bases and J dropped 0; count of bases not matched to a gene: 17. In nucleotides, the CDR3 is TGTGCCAGCACCAATACCTCGACAGGGAACCCTATGAACACTGAAGCTTTCTTT. Translation gives CASTNTSTGNPMNTEAFF.

This clonotype was picked up a small number of times. The chain is built from TRBV4-1 and TRBJ2-3; D uncertain. The CDR3 has 16 amino acids. Trimming took off 3 bases at V and 1 base at J, with 14 bases between the two ends. Germline V gene sequence: CDR1 MGHRA, CDR2 YSYEKL. The CDR3: CASSQENLAGTDTQYF. The CDR3 DNA is TGCGCCAGCAGCCAGGAAAATTTGGCTGGCACAGATACGCAGTATTTT.

J is TRBJ1-4 and V is TRBV3-1, with D hard to call. The CDR3 runs 15 residues. The V gene lost 1 base and the J gene lost 5 bases, with 11 bases spanning the gap. The germline gives CDR1 LGHDT, CDR2 YNNKEL (reference sequence). CDR3 sequence reads: CASSQAGNGNEKLFF. In DNA, the CDR3 is TGTGCCAGCAGCCAAGCGGGCAATGGAAATGAAAAACTGTTTTTT.

This clonotype showed up just a few times. This chain links TRBV3-1 with TRBJ1-5; D perhaps matches TRBD1 (6 bases). V lost 2 bases and J 6 bases, leaving 11 bases between the germline ends. The germline CDR1 and CDR2 sequences are LGHDT and YNNKEL (reference sequence). This CDR3 has 14 amino acids. CDR3 sequence reads: CASSQQGLGQPQHF. For the CDR3, the DNA is TGTGCCAGCAGCCAACAGGGGTTGGGTCAGCCCCAGCATTTT.

The sample holds a few counts of this clonotype. This chain links TRBV5-1 with TRBJ2-7, with D possibly being TRBD1 (6 bases). The ends were cut back, 0 bases at V and 4 bases at J, with 20 bases in the middle. The CDR3 loop spans 17 amino acids. Germline CDR1 reads SGHRS; CDR2 reads YFSETQ. CDR3 in amino acids: CASSLALRTVRGYEQYF. CDR3 sequence (DNA): TGCGCCAGCAGCTTGGCGCTGAGGACCGTTAGGGGGTACGAGCAGTACTTC. Drawing the rest from reference TRBV5-1 and TRBJ2-7, the complete variable domain is KAGVTQTPRYLIKTRGQQVTLSCSPISGHRSVSWYQQTPGQGLQFLFEYFSETQRNKGNFPGRFSGRQFSNSRSEMNVSTLELGDSALYLCASSLALRTVRGYEQYFGPGTRLTVT.

The J gene is TRBJ2-5, the V gene TRBV20-1; 8 nucleotides align to TRBD2. The CDR3 runs 14 residues. CDR1 DFQATT and CDR2 SNEGSKA come from the germline V gene (reference sequence). V gave up 0 bases and J gave up 5 bases; unmatched junction bases: 5. Here the CDR3 reads CSARDSPGGETQYF. CDR3 in DNA: TGCAGTGCTAGAGATTCGCCGGGAGGGGAGACCCAGTACTTC.

This clonotype came up many times. V is TRBV2 and J is TRBJ2-7; the D gene is possibly TRBD1 (6 bases). This CDR3 region has 15 residues. V was trimmed by 3 bases and J by 2 bases, leaving 14 bases between them. The germline CDR1 and CDR2 sequences are SNHLY and FYNNEI. The CDR3 sequence: CASSETGRSPYEQYF. CDR3 coding DNA: TGTGCCAGCAGTGAGACAGGCCGATCCCCCTACGAGCAGTACTTC.

V usage is TRBV20-1 and J usage is TRBJ2-3, with TRBD1 matching over 9 bases. This CDR3 is 18 amino acids long. After removal of 1 base from V and 3 bases from J, the junction contained 14 bases not matched to a gene. The germline CDR1 and CDR2 sequences are DFQATT and SNEGSKA (reference sequence). CDR3 DNA: TGCAGTGCTAGAGTTCGGGATCTTTGGGGACAGGGAACAGATACGCAGTATTTT. It specifies CSARVRDLWGQGTDTQYF.

The chain links TRBV9 to TRBJ1-1; D is unclear. V lost 1 base to trimming and J lost 4 bases, with 8 bases between them. In germline, CDR1 is SGDLS, CDR2 YYNGEE. The CDR3 is 13 residues long. This CDR3 is CASSVMGSTEAFF. The CDR3 DNA follows: TGTGCCAGCAGCGTAATGGGGAGCACTGAAGCTTTCTTT.

This clonotype occurred a few times. The rearrangement links TRBV18 to TRBJ2-5; weak D call: TRBD1 (6 bases). This CDR3 has 14 residues. V was shortened by 2 bases and J by 4 bases, with 11 bases between the two germline ends. Looked up from germline, CDR1 is KGHSH and CDR2 is LQKENI. CDR3 sequence: CASSPGGKGETQYF. As DNA, the CDR3 is TGTGCCAGCTCACCAGGGGGCAAGGGAGAGACCCAGTACTTC. The full variable domain, rest sourced from reference TRBV18 and TRBJ2-5, is NAGVMQNPRHLVRRRGQEARLRCSPMKGHSHVYWYRQLPEEGLKFMVYLQKENIIDESGMPKERFSAEFPKEGPSILRIQQVVRGDSAAYFCASSPGGKGETQYFGPGTRLLVL.

The chain carries TRBV30 and TRBJ1-5; the D gene is possibly TRBD1 (6 bases). The germline CDR1 and CDR2 sequences are GTSNPN and SVGIG (reference sequence). The CDR3 has 14 amino acids. Trimming took off 2 bases at V and 6 bases at J, with 14 bases between the two ends. This chain's CDR3 is CAWSKGQPGQPQHF. Here the CDR3 DNA reads TGTGCCTGGAGTAAAGGACAGCCCGGTCAGCCCCAGCATTTT.

This clonotype has a handful of counts. This sequence joins TRBV3-1 and TRBJ1-1; D possibly corresponds to TRBD1 (6 bases). V was clipped by 1 base and J by 1 base, with 10 bases between them. The length of the CDR3 is 15 residues. Germline V gene data show CDR1 as LGHDT and CDR2 as YNNKEL (reference sequence). The CDR3 nucleotides are TGTGCCAGCAGCCAAGGTGGGACAAAGAACACTGAAGCTTTCTTT. Its translation is CASSQGGTKNTEAFF.

This clonotype was counted many times. V gene TRBV18 combines with J gene TRBJ1-4; D is unresolved. V was trimmed by 2 bases and J by 0 bases, leaving 10 bases between them. CDR1 KGHSH and CDR2 LQKENI come from the germline V gene. This CDR3 contains 16 residues. CDR3 bases: TGTGCCAGCTCACCAGATCGGGCAGCAACTAATGAAAAACTGTTTTTT. This gives the protein CASSPDRAATNEKLFF.

This clonotype appeared a few times. V usage is TRBV7-2 and J usage is TRBJ2-1; 8 bases match TRBD1. CDR3 length: 14 amino acids. Losses at the gene ends were 8 bases for V and 6 bases for J; bases not matched to a gene: 9. In germline, CDR1 is SGHTA, CDR2 FQGNSA. CDR3 nucleotide sequence: TGTGCCAGCTTATCCCGGGACAGGTTCAATGAGCAGTTCTTC. Translating gives CASLSRDRFNEQFF.

V gene TRBV12-3 or TRBV12-4 combines with J gene TRBJ2-2; D gene uncertain. The V end was cut by 5 bases, the J end by 4 bases, with 14 bases between. The CDR3 runs 15 residues. The CDR3 is CASSPRVWGTGELFF. Written as DNA, the CDR3 is TGTGCCAGCAGTCCTAGGGTATGGGGCACCGGGGAGCTGTTTTTT.

This clonotype was counted ten times or more. The V and J genes are TRBV5-1 and TRBJ1-1, with TRBD1 identical over 7 bases. The germline V gene encodes CDR1 SGHRS and CDR2 YFSETQ. The trim removed 4 bases at V and 0 bases at J, leaving 9 bases unmatched. The CDR3 length is 16 residues. Written as DNA, the CDR3 is TGCGCCAGCAGCATTCGTGCGGGACAGATGAACACTGAAGCTTTCTTT. Its translation is CASSIRAGQMNTEAFF.

The rearrangement uses TRBV9 and TRBJ1-5; 8 positions agree with TRBD1. The CDR3 consists of 14 residues. After removal of 3 bases from V and 8 bases from J, the junction contained 7 bases not matched to a gene. Germline CDR1 and CDR2: SGDLS and YYNGEE. CDR3 protein: CASSGTGILEPQHF. CDR3 bases: TGTGCCAGCAGCGGGACAGGGATCCTCGAGCCCCAGCATTTT.

This chain joins TRBV4-2 and TRBJ2-3, with D hard to call. The V end lost 1 base, the J end lost 8 bases, and 22 bases lay between the germline ends. CDR1 and CDR2 (germline): LGHNA, YNFKEQ. The CDR3 extends over 17 amino acids. CDR3 loop: CASSQALSLGSHGTQYF. CDR3 DNA sequence: TGTGCCAGCAGCCAAGCCCTGTCTTTGGGGTCGCACGGTACGCAGTATTTT.

This clonotype was counted only a few times. The chain joins TRBV7-2 to TRBJ2-4, with no clear D. Germline-derived CDR1 and CDR2 are SGHTA and FQGNSA. V gave up 1 base and J gave up 7 bases, with 14 bases separating them. The CDR3 has 15 amino acids. CDR3 in amino acids: CASSLGPRQANIQYF. The CDR3, as DNA: TGTGCCAGCAGCTTAGGGCCCAGGCAAGCGAACATTCAGTACTTC.

This clonotype was detected ten times or more. V is TRBV7-9 and J is TRBJ1-1; D call uncertain. The CDR3 is 16 residues long. The germline gives CDR1 SEHNR, CDR2 FQNEAQ (reference sequence). Trimming removed 6 bases at V and 4 bases at J, with 21 bases between. CDR3 in amino acids: CASRTGRLAEVTEAFF. CDR3 nucleotides: TGTGCCAGCAGAACCGGCCGCCTCGCGGAGGTCACTGAAGCTTTCTTT.

This clonotype qualifies as medium-sized. DNA for the CDR3: TGTGCCAGCAGGCCTCAAAACGGCAGACTCTATGGCTACACCTTC. Translation: CASRPQNGRLYGYTF. The V call is TRBV7-2, the J call TRBJ1-2; the D is unclear. V lost 6 bases and J 4 bases, leaving 18 bases between the germline ends. The germline gives CDR1 SGHTA, CDR2 FQGNSA. The CDR3 is 15 residues long. Combining the CDR3 with reference TRBV7-2 and TRBJ1-2 gives the whole variable domain GAGVSQSPSNKVTEKGKDVELRCDPISGHTALYWYRQSLGQGLEFLIYFQGNSAPDKSGLPSDRFSAERTGGSVSTLTIQRTQQEDSAVYLCASRPQNGRLYGYTFGSGTRLTVV.

This clonotype was picked up a small number of times. This chain links TRBV6-2 or TRBV6-3 with TRBJ2-5; 9 bases are a match to TRBD2. CDR1 and CDR2 (germline): MNHEY, SVGEGT. The CDR3 is 14 amino acids. The junction had 8 bases not matched to a gene; V was cut back by 4 bases and J by 8 bases. Here the CDR3 reads CASSSLAGAGTQYF. DNA for the CDR3: TGTGCCAGCAGTTCATTAGCGGGGGCAGGAACCCAGTACTTC.

This chain connects TRBV5-1 to TRBJ2-5, with D perhaps matching TRBD1 or TRBD2 (6 bases each). The CDR3 runs to 16 residues. The germline V and J ends were trimmed by 0 bases and 1 base, with 13 bases remaining between them. Germline V gene sequence: CDR1 SGHRS, CDR2 YFSETQ. The CDR3 reads CASSLGPSGAQETQYF. DNA for the CDR3: TGCGCCAGCAGCTTGGGGCCCTCGGGGGCCCAAGAGACCCAGTACTTC.

This clonotype was seen only a few times. In DNA, the CDR3 is TGTGCCAGTACGACAGATTTTGAAGCTTTCTTT. Protein: CASTTDFEAFF. The rearrangement uses TRBV7-8 and TRBJ1-1; tentatively, D is TRBD1 (5 bases). The CDR3 totals 11 residues. The germline V and J ends were trimmed by 9 bases and 7 bases, with 12 bases remaining between them. The germline V gene has CDR1 SGHVS and CDR2 FQNEAQ.

V gene TRBV18 combines with J gene TRBJ1-2; no clear D. The V end lost 0 bases, the J end lost 2 bases, and 4 bases lay between the germline ends. The CDR3 has 13 residues. Germline V lookup: CDR1 KGHSH, CDR2 LQKENI. CDR3 protein: CASSPPENYGYTF. The CDR3 DNA sequence: TGTGCCAGCTCACCACCAGAAAACTATGGCTACACCTTC.

At least ten counts were recorded for this clonotype. The chain links TRBV20-1 to TRBJ2-7; 7 nucleotides match TRBD1. From germline, CDR1 is DFQATT and CDR2 SNEGSKA (reference sequence). There are 12 residues in the CDR3. J was trimmed by 0 bases and V by 5 bases; bases with no gene match: 1. The CDR3 region has the DNA TGCAGTGCTGGGGACAGCTCCTACGAGCAGTACTTC. It encodes CSAGDSSYEQYF.